Listed below are T cell receptor beta chains from one sample, sequenced in a study of persistence of HIV-infected CD4 T cells. Repertoires were generated with immunoSEQ multiplex PCR, while TCRdb's copy carries only in-frame clones and drops some. Among over 25,000 clones, around 82% were seen once, and the ten largest hold 0.86%. The antigens of these receptors remain unknown. Specimen: CD4+ T cells sorted from PBMCs after approximately 19-hour stimulation, collected from a patient who received antiretroviral therapy. These receptor sequences come from an adult man with HIV who was CMV-seropositive. Each CDR3 is given with its conserved first and last residue. Fields, in order: CDR3 protein, CDR3 DNA, clone size, J gene, V gene, D gene. The D gene is left open where the match is weak. Clone size appears in some rows only: once, few, many, or a class for an expanded clone.

CDR3 protein: CASSSLAGKTYEQYF
CDR3 DNA: TGTGCCAGCAGTTCTCTAGCGGGGAAAACCTACGAGCAGTACTTC
clone size: .
J gene: TRBJ2-7
V gene: TRBV6-5
D gene: TRBD2

CDR3 protein: CASTDSQNTEAFF
CDR3 DNA: TGTGCCTCCACCGACAGTCAGAACACTGAAGCTTTCTTT
clone size: .
J gene: TRBJ1-1
V gene: TRBV30
D gene: .

CDR3 protein: CSVEMGSAIEQFF
CDR3 DNA: TGCAGCGTTGAGATGGGCAGTGCCATTGAGCAGTTCTTC
clone size: once
J gene: TRBJ2-1
V gene: TRBV29-1
D gene: .

CDR3 protein: CASSRRRGRDRDRRQPQHF
CDR3 DNA: TGTGCCAGCAGCCGCAGGAGGGGTCGGGACAGGGATAGGAGGCAGCCCCAGCATTTT
clone size: .
J gene: TRBJ1-5
V gene: TRBV11-3
D gene: TRBD1

CDR3 protein: CASSYGRGVEEKLFF
CDR3 DNA: TGTGCCAGCAGTTACGGGAGGGGCGTAGAAGAAAAACTGTTTTTT
clone size: .
J gene: TRBJ1-4
V gene: TRBV6-5
D gene: .

CDR3 protein: CASSPRQGLGEQYF
CDR3 DNA: TGTGCCAGCAGCCCCCGACAGGGCTTGGGCGAGCAGTACTTC
clone size: .
J gene: TRBJ2-7
V gene: TRBV7-6
D gene: TRBD1

CDR3 protein: CASSLGTGPTSKNIQYF
CDR3 DNA: TGTGCCAGCAGTCTCGGGACAGGACCTACTTCCAAAAACATTCAGTACTTC
clone size: .
J gene: TRBJ2-4
V gene: TRBV6-6
D gene: TRBD1

CDR3 protein: CASSYRGFFYGYTF
CDR3 DNA: TGTGCCAGCAGTTACCGGGGTTTTTTCTATGGCTACACCTTC
clone size: .
J gene: TRBJ1-2
V gene: TRBV6-2/TRBV6-3
D gene: .

CDR3 protein: CATRTGYNEQFF
CDR3 DNA: TGTGCCACCCGAACAGGGTACAATGAGCAGTTCTTC
clone size: .
J gene: TRBJ2-1
V gene: TRBV5-4
D gene: .

CDR3 protein: CASSPPESDGYTF
CDR3 DNA: TGTGCCAGCAGTCCCCCGGAATCGGATGGCTACACCTTC
clone size: .
J gene: TRBJ1-2
V gene: TRBV7-2
D gene: .

CDR3 protein: CASSREPPATNEKLFF
CDR3 DNA: TGTGCCAGCAGCCGCGAACCCCCGGCAACTAATGAAAAACTGTTTTTT
clone size: .
J gene: TRBJ1-4
V gene: TRBV7-2
D gene: .

CDR3 protein: CASSLAEAGGYEKLFF
CDR3 DNA: TGTGCCAGCAGCTTAGCGGAGGCAGGGGGTTATGAAAAACTGTTTTTT
clone size: .
J gene: TRBJ1-4
V gene: TRBV7-9
D gene: TRBD1

CDR3 protein: CASRPGGGITDTQYF
CDR3 DNA: TGTGCCAGCAGGCCAGGCGGGGGGATCACAGATACGCAGTATTTT
clone size: .
J gene: TRBJ2-3
V gene: TRBV5-6
D gene: TRBD2

CDR3 protein: CASSQDPPPNTGELFF
CDR3 DNA: TGTGCCAGCAGCCAAGACCCTCCCCCAAACACCGGGGAGCTGTTTTTT
clone size: .
J gene: TRBJ2-2
V gene: TRBV3-1/TRBV3-2
D gene: .

CDR3 protein: CASSFGTGDTYGYTF
CDR3 DNA: TGTGCCAGTAGTTTCGGGACAGGGGACACCTATGGCTACACCTTC
clone size: medium-sized
J gene: TRBJ1-2
V gene: TRBV19
D gene: TRBD1

CDR3 protein: CASSSTRGSQPQHF
CDR3 DNA: TGTGCCAGCAGCTCGACCAGAGGGAGTCAGCCCCAGCATTTT
clone size: .
J gene: TRBJ1-5
V gene: TRBV7-2
D gene: .

CDR3 protein: CASSSFHRPPYESINEQFF
CDR3 DNA: TGTGCCAGCAGCTCCTTCCACCGGCCGCCGTATGAAAGCATCAATGAGCAGTTCTTC
clone size: .
J gene: TRBJ2-1
V gene: TRBV7-3
D gene: .

CDR3 protein: CSVEETGFTSYEQYF
CDR3 DNA: TGCAGCGTTGAAGAGACAGGGTTCACCTCCTACGAGCAGTACTTC
clone size: .
J gene: TRBJ2-7
V gene: TRBV29-1
D gene: TRBD1

CDR3 protein: CAWSVLDRDHTF
CDR3 DNA: TGTGCCTGGAGTGTACTGGACAGGGACCACACCTTC
clone size: .
J gene: TRBJ1-2
V gene: TRBV30
D gene: TRBD1

CDR3 protein: CASRVEETQYF
CDR3 DNA: TGTGCCAGCAGGGTAGAAGAGACCCAGTACTTC
clone size: .
J gene: TRBJ2-5
V gene: TRBV6-5
D gene: .

CDR3 protein: CASSHGQGIGYGYTF
CDR3 DNA: TGTGCCAGCAGCCACGGACAGGGGATAGGCTATGGCTACACCTTC
clone size: .
J gene: TRBJ1-2
V gene: TRBV6-2/TRBV6-3
D gene: TRBD1

CDR3 protein: CASSLDHYGYTF
CDR3 DNA: TGTGCCAGCAGTCTCGACCACTATGGCTACACCTTC
clone size: .
J gene: TRBJ1-2
V gene: TRBV27
D gene: .

CDR3 protein: CASGTLNTGELFF
CDR3 DNA: TGTGCCAGCGGGACACTGAACACCGGGGAGCTGTTTTTT
clone size: .
J gene: TRBJ2-2
V gene: TRBV12-3/TRBV12-4
D gene: .

CDR3 protein: CSATEAGFNSPLHF
CDR3 DNA: TGCAGTGCTACTGAAGCAGGGTTTAATTCACCCCTCCACTTT
clone size: few
J gene: TRBJ1-6
V gene: TRBV20-1
D gene: .

CDR3 protein: CASSLGQGTTPLHF
CDR3 DNA: TGTGCCAGCAGCCTTGGACAGGGGACGACACCCCTCCACTTT
clone size: .
J gene: TRBJ1-6
V gene: TRBV14
D gene: TRBD1

CDR3 protein: CASSDSGGENNEQFF
CDR3 DNA: TGTGCCAGCAGCGATAGCGGGGGGGAAAACAATGAGCAGTTCTTC
clone size: .
J gene: TRBJ2-1
V gene: TRBV11-3
D gene: TRBD2

CDR3 protein: CASSYSKGRGRTDTQYF
CDR3 DNA: TGTGCCAGCAGTTACTCGAAAGGCAGGGGGCGCACAGATACGCAGTATTTT
clone size: .
J gene: TRBJ2-3
V gene: TRBV6-2/TRBV6-3
D gene: TRBD1

CDR3 protein: CASSVVEDPSYEQYF
CDR3 DNA: TGTGCCAGCAGCGTAGTGGAGGACCCTTCCTACGAGCAGTACTTC
clone size: .
J gene: TRBJ2-7
V gene: TRBV9
D gene: .

CDR3 protein: CASSSEAIYEKLFF
CDR3 DNA: TGTGCCAGCAGCTCGGAGGCGATCTATGAAAAACTGTTTTTT
clone size: once
J gene: TRBJ1-4
V gene: TRBV7-9
D gene: .

CDR3 protein: CASSMGGVGETQYF
CDR3 DNA: TGTGCCAGCAGCATGGGGGGGGTCGGGGAGACCCAGTACTTC
clone size: .
J gene: TRBJ2-5
V gene: TRBV5-4
D gene: TRBD2

CDR3 protein: CASSLEGRKGHEQYF
CDR3 DNA: TGTGCCAGCTCCTTAGAAGGGAGAAAAGGCCACGAGCAGTACTTC
clone size: .
J gene: TRBJ2-7
V gene: TRBV6-1
D gene: .

CDR3 protein: CASRRENTEAFF
CDR3 DNA: TGTGCCAGCCGCAGGGAGAACACTGAAGCTTTCTTT
clone size: .
J gene: TRBJ1-1
V gene: TRBV3-1/TRBV3-2
D gene: .

CDR3 protein: CATSVGTSGGPNTGELFF
CDR3 DNA: TGTGCCACCAGTGTCGGGACTAGCGGGGGGCCGAACACCGGGGAGCTGTTTTTT
clone size: .
J gene: TRBJ2-2
V gene: TRBV24-1
D gene: TRBD2

CDR3 protein: CASSLGTSGGPGQETQYF
CDR3 DNA: TGTGCCAGCAGCTTAGGGACTAGCGGGGGCCCAGGGCAAGAGACCCAGTACTTC
clone size: .
J gene: TRBJ2-5
V gene: TRBV7-2
D gene: TRBD2

CDR3 protein: CASSEARTRTGELFF
CDR3 DNA: TGTGCCAGCAGTGAAGCCCGGACTAGAACCGGGGAGCTGTTTTTT
clone size: few
J gene: TRBJ2-2
V gene: TRBV2
D gene: TRBD2

CDR3 protein: CASSFTGQIFYEQYF
CDR3 DNA: TGTGCCAGCAGCTTTACGGGGCAGATATTCTACGAGCAGTACTTC
clone size: .
J gene: TRBJ2-7
V gene: TRBV5-5
D gene: .

CDR3 protein: CSAPSFGEQFF
CDR3 DNA: TGCAGTGCTCCTAGCTTCGGGGAGCAGTTCTTC
clone size: .
J gene: TRBJ2-1
V gene: TRBV20-1
D gene: .

CDR3 protein: CASSHRTTDTQYF
CDR3 DNA: TGTGCCAGCAGCCATCGAACCACAGATACGCAGTATTTT
clone size: few
J gene: TRBJ2-3
V gene: TRBV4-2
D gene: .

CDR3 protein: CASSQEGDVSNEKLFF
CDR3 DNA: TGTGCCAGCAGCCAAGAAGGGGACGTATCTAATGAAAAACTGTTTTTT
clone size: .
J gene: TRBJ1-4
V gene: TRBV4-2
D gene: .

CDR3 protein: CASSLGSGTGFYEQYF
CDR3 DNA: TGTGCCAGCAGCTTAGGCTCCGGGACAGGATTCTACGAGCAGTACTTC
clone size: few
J gene: TRBJ2-7
V gene: TRBV7-9
D gene: TRBD1

CDR3 protein: CASSLNPGPRDEQFF
CDR3 DNA: TGTGCCAGCAGCTTAAATCCGGGACCTAGGGATGAGCAGTTCTTC
clone size: .
J gene: TRBJ2-1
V gene: TRBV7-6
D gene: .

CDR3 protein: CATQTGTGNEKLFF
CDR3 DNA: TGTGCCACCCAGACAGGGACGGGTAATGAAAAACTGTTTTTT
clone size: .
J gene: TRBJ1-4
V gene: TRBV10-3
D gene: TRBD1

CDR3 protein: CAWGSGGAWETQYF
CDR3 DNA: TGTGCCTGGGGTAGCGGGGGGGCCTGGGAGACCCAGTACTTC
clone size: .
J gene: TRBJ2-5
V gene: TRBV30
D gene: TRBD2

CDR3 protein: CATQGVGGAAFF
CDR3 DNA: TGTGCCACCCAAGGGGTCGGGGGCGCAGCTTTCTTT
clone size: few
J gene: TRBJ1-1
V gene: TRBV6-5
D gene: .

CDR3 protein: CSVRGSYNEQFF
CDR3 DNA: TGCAGCGTACGGGGATCCTACAATGAGCAGTTCTTC
clone size: .
J gene: TRBJ2-1
V gene: TRBV29-1
D gene: .

CDR3 protein: CASSQSQTDRFDGYTF
CDR3 DNA: TGTGCCAGCAGCCAATCTCAGACGGACAGGTTTGATGGCTACACCTTC
clone size: once
J gene: TRBJ1-2
V gene: TRBV7-2
D gene: TRBD1

CDR3 protein: CASSLGGASYEQYF
CDR3 DNA: TGTGCCAGCAGCTTGGGGGGAGCGTCCTACGAGCAGTACTTC
clone size: .
J gene: TRBJ2-7
V gene: TRBV13
D gene: .

CDR3 protein: CASRPAEVPAEAFF
CDR3 DNA: TGTGCCAGCAGGCCTGCCGAGGTCCCCGCTGAAGCTTTCTTT
clone size: .
J gene: TRBJ1-1
V gene: TRBV6-5
D gene: .

CDR3 protein: CASSLSGVYGYTF
CDR3 DNA: TGTGCCAGCAGTTTATCGGGCGTCTATGGCTACACCTTC
clone size: few
J gene: TRBJ1-2
V gene: TRBV27
D gene: .